Below are 15 T cell receptor beta chains sequenced from a single sample in a study of T cell clones after liver transplantation. Libraries were prepared by immunoSEQ multiplex PCR; TCRdb keeps only in-frame clonotypes and omits some of them. The sample holds more than 95,000 clones, roughly four fifths seen once. This sample comprised CD4+ T cells from blood, obtained before liver transplant. These receptor sequences come from a human donor who received a liver transplant.

This clone was seen a single time. The rearrangement joins TRBV5-1 to TRBJ2-7; 8 bases fit TRBD1. Germline loops: CDR1 SGHRS, CDR2 YFSETQ. The CDR3 length is 14 residues. Trimming took 4 bases from V and 4 from J; bases not matched to a gene: 7. The CDR3 DNA follows: TGCGCCAGCAGCCAGGGCAGGGGGCTGTACGAGCAGTACTTC. Translated: CASSQGRGLYEQYF. Drawing the rest from reference TRBV5-1 and TRBJ2-7, the complete variable domain is KAGVTQTPRYLIKTRGQQVTLSCSPISGHRSVSWYQQTPGQGLQFLFEYFSETQRNKGNFPGRFSGRQFSNSRSEMNVSTLELGDSALYLCASSQGRGLYEQYFGPGTRLTVT.

The chain links TRBV19 to TRBJ1-6, with a weak D call TRBD1 (6 bases). V lost 5 bases and J lost 9, with 17 bases in between. The germline gives CDR1 LNHDA, CDR2 SQIVND (reference sequence). CDR3 length: 15 residues. The CDR3 loop reads CASSATGGPGSPLHF. The CDR3 bases are TGTGCCAGTAGTGCCACGGGGGGGCCAGGTTCACCCCTCCACTTT.

The chain has TRBV18 and TRBJ2-1, with 10 nucleotides matching TRBD2. Losses at the gene ends were 6 bases for V and 5 bases for J; bases not matched to a gene: 13. The CDR3 spans 17 residues. Germline loops: CDR1 KGHSH, CDR2 LQKENI. CDR3 residues: CASSPLAGARLNNEQFF. DNA for the CDR3: TGTGCCAGCTCCCCGCTAGCGGGGGCGCGACTTAACAATGAGCAGTTCTTC. Full variable domain (rest looked up from reference TRBV18 and TRBJ2-1): NAGVMQNPRHLVRRRGQEARLRCSPMKGHSHVYWYRQLPEEGLKFMVYLQKENIIDESGMPKERFSAEFPKEGPSILRIQQVVRGDSAAYFCASSPLAGARLNNEQFFGPGTRLTVL.

The sample holds a few counts of this clone. CDR3: CASRPSGRGRGNEQFF. The CDR3 coding sequence is TGTGCCAGCAGGCCTTCCGGCCGCGGGAGAGGGAATGAGCAGTTCTTC. The genes are TRBV5-8 and TRBJ2-1, with TRBD2 identical over 7 bases. Germline V lookup: CDR1 SGHTS, CDR2 YDEGEE. The CDR3 totals 16 residues. Trimming took 5 bases from V and 7 from J; bases not matched to a gene: 15.

This clone has a handful of counts. The chain has TRBV19 and TRBJ2-3; 8 nucleotides align to TRBD2. V lost 5 bases, J lost 2 bases, and 6 bases stayed unmatched. There are 15 residues in the CDR3. Germline CDR1 is LNHDA and CDR2 is SQIVND (reference sequence). CDR3 in amino acids: CASSVTSADTDTQYF. The CDR3, as DNA: TGTGCCAGTAGTGTGACTAGCGCCGACACAGATACGCAGTATTTT.

The chain couples TRBV10-3 to TRBJ1-2, with D uncertain. Between the trimmed V and J ends, which lost 3 bases and 3 bases, there was a span of 5 bases. CDR3 length: 12 amino acids. The germline gives CDR1 ENHRY, CDR2 SYGVKD. The CDR3 here is CAISEGDYGYTF. CDR3 nucleotide sequence: TGTGCCATCAGTGAAGGTGACTATGGCTACACCTTC.

CDR3 loop: CASSPRLGGGGYRSEAFF. The CDR3 DNA reads TGTGCCAGTAGTCCCCGCTTAGGAGGGGGAGGGTATAGGTCTGAAGCTTTCTTT. The gene calls are TRBV19 and TRBJ1-1; D might be TRBD1 (6 bases). Germline CDR1 reads LNHDA; CDR2 reads SQIVND (reference sequence). CDR3 length: 18 amino acids. The V end lost 5 bases, the J end lost 6 bases, and 28 bases lay between the germline ends.

By sample share, this clone is medium-sized. The chain recombines TRBV7-2 with TRBJ2-6; no clear D gene. CDR1 and CDR2 from the germline V gene are SGHTA and FQGNSA. Trimming took off 4 bases at V and 3 bases at J, with 4 bases between the two ends. This CDR3 region has 13 residues. DNA for the CDR3: TGTGCCAGCAGCTCTCTTGGGGCCAACGTCCTGACTTTC. Translating gives CASSSLGANVLTF.

CDR3: CASQRGAYEQYF. CDR3 nucleotides: TGTGCCAGCCAGCGGGGGGCCTACGAGCAGTACTTC. This chain connects TRBV6-1 to TRBJ2-7, with 9 nucleotides matching TRBD2. Trimming removed 8 bases from V and 2 bases from J; junction bases left unmatched: 1. The CDR3 has 12 residues. Germline values: CDR1 MNHNS, CDR2 SASEGT.

The chain has TRBV10-3 and TRBJ2-5; 7 nucleotides agree with TRBD1. The CDR3 has 13 amino acids. With 10 bases clipped from V and 2 bases from J, the junction kept 7 bases outside the gene matches. Germline V gene sequence: CDR1 ENHRY, CDR2 SYGVKD. The CDR3 loop is CATSRTGQETQYF. The CDR3 nucleotides read TGTGCCACCTCTCGGACAGGACAAGAGACCCAGTACTTC.

The chain carries TRBV5-4 and TRBJ2-3, with TRBD2 identical over 7 bases. CDR3 length equals 15 residues. Germline-derived CDR1 and CDR2 are SGHNT and YYREEE (reference sequence). With V trimmed by 2 bases and J by 5 bases, 8 bases remained unmatched. CDR3 in amino acids: CASSFGGSILDTQYF. In nucleotides, the CDR3 is TGTGCCAGCAGCTTCGGCGGGAGTATTCTAGATACGCAGTATTTT.

The chain employs TRBV7-8 and TRBJ1-2, with D possibly being TRBD1 (6 bases). The CDR3 is 14 amino acids. Trimming took 0 bases from V and 8 from J, leaving 13 bases between them. Germline lookup yields CDR1 SGHVS and CDR2 FQNEAQ. Here the CDR3 DNA reads TGTGCCAGCAGCTTAGCGTTAGGGGGAAGGGGCTACACCTTC. Translation: CASSLALGGRGYTF.

V usage is TRBV23-1 and J usage is TRBJ1-5; D remains unclear. TRBV23-1 is known as an ORF, though its function is uncertain. V lost 0 bases, J lost 11 bases, and 11 bases lay in between. The CDR3 runs to 13 residues. DNA of the CDR3: TGCGCCAGCAGTCAATCGAGGAGGAAGACCCAGCATTTT. It is translated as CASSQSRRKTQHF.

The CDR3 sequence is CASSPPGLAGVNEQFF. The CDR3 DNA reads TGTGCCAGCAGCCCACCGGGACTAGCGGGGGTTAATGAGCAGTTCTTC. The V call is TRBV14, the J call TRBJ2-1, with TRBD2 identical over 14 bases. The trim removed 4 bases at V and 7 bases at J, leaving 6 bases unmatched. CDR3 length: 16 residues. Germline V gives CDR1 SGHDN, CDR2 FVKESK.

V is TRBV4-3 and J is TRBJ1-2; 10 nucleotides line up with TRBD1. The junction had 4 bases not matched to a gene; V was cut back by 1 base and J by 8 bases. Germline CDR1 reads LGHNA; CDR2 reads YSLEER. This CDR3 is 14 amino acids long. The CDR3 nucleotides read TGCGCCAGCAGCCAAGGGACGACAGGGGGCGGCTACACCTTC. This sequence encodes CASSQGTTGGGYTF.